The TCR beta chain described here comes from a study of blood T cell repertoires in COVID-19. Repertoires were generated with immunoSEQ multiplex PCR, while TCRdb's copy carries only in-frame clones and drops some. The sample has about 83,000 clones, about 88% seen once. The V gene's germline CDR1 is GTSNPN and CDR2 SVGIG (reference sequence). There are 14 residues in the CDR3. V was clipped by 3 bases and J by 8 bases; unmatched bases: 12. The source material was peripheral blood. This sequence was found in an elderly man with active or convalescent COVID-19. This chain connects TRBV30 to TRBJ1-2; 7 bases line up with TRBD1. In DNA form, the CDR3 reads TGTGCCTGGAGCCGCTCGGGACAGTATGGCGGCTACACCTTC. Translation: CAWSRSGQYGGYTF.